This entry lists 9 T cell receptor beta chains sequenced from one sample in a study of graft-versus-host responses after intestinal transplantation. Sequencing used immunoSEQ multiplex PCR; TCRdb keeps in-frame clones, though not all of them. The repertoire holds around 7,800 clones, about three quarters seen once, with roughly 13% in the top ten. Intraepithelial and lamina propria lymphocytes were isolated from graft specimens. The sequencing here drew on ileum tissue, taken around 230 days after intestinal transplant. The receptors were gathered from a human patient who received an intestinal transplant, so some T cells may come from the graft donor.

The chain carries TRBV18 and TRBJ1-2, with 10 positions matching TRBD1. Germline-derived CDR1 and CDR2 are KGHSH and LQKENI. CDR3 length: 14 residues. The trim removed 6 bases at V and 7 bases at J, leaving 8 bases unmatched. CDR3 loop: CASSESGTGAGYTF. CDR3 DNA: TGTGCCAGCTCGGAGTCCGGGACAGGGGCTGGCTACACCTTC.

The genes are TRBV5-6 and TRBJ1-1; D is unresolved. The V end lost 2 bases, the J end lost 1 base, and 24 bases lay between the germline ends. The germline CDR1 and CDR2 sequences are SGHDT and YYEEEE. The CDR3 loop spans 19 amino acids. CDR3 amino acids: CASSFEKTGSYIWNTEAFF. The CDR3 coding sequence is TGTGCCAGCAGCTTTGAGAAGACGGGATCTTACATCTGGAACACTGAAGCTTTCTTT.

This clone has more than one count but fewer than ten. The chain recombines TRBV7-8 with TRBJ1-2; tentatively, D is TRBD1 (6 bases). Trimming pared 1 base from V and 1 base from J, leaving 13 bases between. Per the germline V gene, CDR1 is SGHVS and CDR2 is FQNEAQ. The CDR3 totals 16 residues. CDR3 DNA: TGTGCCAGCAGCTTAGGGACAGTCACCTTTAACTATGGCTACACCTTC. Its protein product is CASSLGTVTFNYGYTF.

The rearrangement uses TRBV7-7 and TRBJ2-7; TRBD1 matches 8 bases. CDR1 and CDR2 from the germline V gene are SSHAT and FNYEAQ (reference sequence). The V and J ends lost 5 bases and 3 bases, in that order; junction bases with no gene match: 9. The CDR3 has 15 amino acids. The CDR3 DNA is TGTGCCAGCAGCCCCCGACAGGGGCCCCTCTACGAGCAGTACTTC. Translation: CASSPRQGPLYEQYF.

This chain uses TRBV5-1 with TRBJ1-2; possibly TRBD1 for D (5 bases). The V end lost 0 bases, the J end lost 4 bases, and 13 bases lay between the germline ends. CDR3 size: 15 residues. Germline V gene lookup returns CDR1 SGHRS and CDR2 YFSETQ. The CDR3: CASSLAGGPGYGYTF. Written as DNA, the CDR3 is TGCGCCAGCAGCTTGGCCGGGGGTCCGGGCTATGGCTACACCTTC.

Only one count was recorded for this clone. V is TRBV5-4 and J is TRBJ2-5, with 8 bases lining up with TRBD1. The CDR3 sequence is 15 residues long. Germline loops: CDR1 SGHNT, CDR2 YYREEE (reference sequence). V gave up 5 bases and J gave up 2 bases; unmatched junction bases: 8. CDR3 region: CASRLGTGPQETQYF. In nucleotides, the CDR3 is TGTGCCAGCAGGCTTGGGACAGGCCCTCAAGAGACCCAGTACTTC.

The V and J genes are TRBV5-1 and TRBJ2-5; TRBD2 matches 8 bases. The CDR3 consists of 13 residues. The germline CDR1 and CDR2 sequences are SGHRS and YFSETQ. Trimming took 4 bases from V and 5 from J; bases not matched to a gene: 4. This chain's CDR3 is CASSPGGPETQYF. CDR3 DNA sequence: TGCGCCAGCAGCCCGGGAGGGCCTGAGACCCAGTACTTC.

The J gene is TRBJ2-7, the V gene TRBV5-1; maybe TRBD2 (7 bases). The length of the CDR3 is 14 residues. V gave up 5 bases and J gave up 1 base, with 13 bases separating them. The V gene's germline CDR1 is SGHRS and CDR2 YFSETQ. CDR3 region: CASSRAGASYEQYF. DNA of the CDR3: TGCGCCAGCAGTCGGGCGGGGGCTTCCTACGAGCAGTACTTC.

V is TRBV5-4 and J is TRBJ2-3; 7 nucleotides line up with TRBD1. Germline V gene lookup returns CDR1 SGHNT and CDR2 YYREEE (reference sequence). This CDR3 region has 17 residues. The J segment lost 4 bases and the V segment lost 2 bases, leaving 13 bases of the junction unmatched. CDR3 loop: CASSLWDRLRRADTQYF. The CDR3 bases are TGTGCCAGCAGCTTATGGGACAGACTTCGTCGCGCAGATACGCAGTATTTT. Filled out from reference TRBV5-4 and TRBJ2-3, the complete variable domain reads ETGVTQSPTHLIKTRGQQVTLRCSSQSGHNTVSWYQQALGQGPQFIFQYYREEENGRGNFPPRFSGLQFPNYSSELNVNALELDDSALYLCASSLWDRLRRADTQYFGPGTRLTVL.